One sample yielded the 20 T cell receptor beta chains listed below, sequenced in a study of T-cell reconstitution after alpha-beta-depleted transplantation in children. Unique molecular identifiers were built into the TCRbeta library. MiXCR, applied by TCRdb to the PCR reads, yields one record per CDR3 protein. In the table there are some 840,000 distinct CDR3 sequences, less than 20% of which are singletons. The sample was PBMCs, mostly from graft donor cells, taken 360 days after TCRalphabeta/CD19-depleted stem cell transplant. These receptors all come from a male patient aged 10 to 17 who had a stem cell transplant for acute lymphoblastic leukemia, so the T cells may come from the graft donor.

This clonotype is a singleton in its sample. The J gene is TRBJ2-3, the V gene TRBV6-7; a weak D match, TRBD1 (7 bases). TRBV6-7 counts as an open reading frame of uncertain function. The CDR3 covers 21 residues. Trimming shortened V by 0 bases and J by 0 bases, and 25 bases separated the two germline ends. In DNA, the CDR3 is TGTGCCAGCAGTTACTCGGAGCGCGGACCCAGATCAGGGGGGAGCACAGATACGCAGTATTTT. Translating gives CASSYSERGPRSGGSTDTQYF.

A few counts support this clonotype. The J gene is TRBJ2-3, the V gene TRBV7-8, with 8 bases aligning to TRBD2. CDR1 is SGHVS, CDR2 FQNEAQ, per germline. J lost 0 bases, V lost 2 bases, and 16 bases had no gene match. This CDR3 spans 20 amino acids. As DNA, the CDR3 is TGTGCCAGCAGCTTATATAATCGGGGGGGGAGCTTGGCTAGCACAGATACGCAGTATTTT. It specifies CASSLYNRGGSLASTDTQYF.

The rearrangement links TRBV3-1 to TRBJ2-7, with 8 bases matching TRBD2. The CDR3 loop spans 17 amino acids. Germline CDR1 LGHDT, CDR2 YNNKEL (reference sequence). V was clipped by 4 bases and J by 0 bases; unmatched bases: 11. The CDR3 DNA follows: TGTGCCAGCAGCCGCCTGTCCCTTCGGGGGGGCTCCTACGAGCAGTACTTC. Protein product: CASSRLSLRGGSYEQYF.

The rearrangement links TRBV10-3 to TRBJ2-7; the match to TRBD2 covers 7 bases. This CDR3 is 12 amino acids long. After removal of 8 bases from V and 3 bases from J, the junction contained 4 bases not matched to a gene. Looked up from germline, CDR1 is ENHRY and CDR2 is SYGVKD. CDR3 protein: CAIGGGFYEQYF. The CDR3 region has the DNA TGTGCCATCGGGGGGGGATTCTACGAGCAGTACTTC.

There are a few counts of this clonotype. This chain uses TRBV6-5 with TRBJ2-7; 10 positions agree with TRBD1. Per the germline V gene, CDR1 is MNHEY and CDR2 is SVGAGI. V was clipped by 11 bases and J by 4 bases; unmatched bases: 17. The CDR3 loop spans 16 amino acids. DNA for the CDR3: TGTGCCGTCTCTCCGGGACAGGGGAGAGCGGCTTACGAGCAGTACTTC. Protein: CAVSPGQGRAAYEQYF.

This clonotype was counted only a few times. The V gene is TRBV5-1, the J gene TRBJ2-7; TRBD1 matches 8 bases. CDR1 SGHRS and CDR2 YFSETQ come from the germline V gene. The J segment lost 3 bases and the V segment lost 0 bases, leaving 5 bases of the junction unmatched. This CDR3 comprises 15 residues. The CDR3 spells CASSLGTGTFYEQYF. The DNA of the CDR3 is TGCGCCAGCAGCTTGGGGACAGGGACTTTCTACGAGCAGTACTTC.

V gene TRBV20-1 combines with J gene TRBJ2-5; D possibly matches TRBD1 or TRBD2 (5 bases each). The germline V and J ends were trimmed by 3 bases and 7 bases, with 12 bases remaining between them. The germline gives CDR1 DFQATT, CDR2 SNEGSKA (reference sequence). The CDR3 is 12 residues long. CDR3 in amino acids: CSARRDGWTQYF. CDR3 bases: TGCAGTGCTAGGAGGGACGGATGGACCCAGTACTTC.

The chain uses TRBV24-1 and TRBJ2-7, with D perhaps TRBD1 or TRBD2 (5 bases each). The CDR3 loop spans 17 amino acids. Germline V CDR1 and CDR2: KGHDR, SFDVKD. Between the trimmed V and J ends, which lost 3 bases and 2 bases, there was a span of 19 bases. The CDR3 is CATSDPIKRDRPYEQYF. The DNA of the CDR3 is TGTGCCACCAGTGATCCTATCAAACGGGACCGACCCTACGAGCAGTACTTC.

The chain joins TRBV15 to TRBJ1-1; TRBD1 aligns across 7 bases. Germline V gene data show CDR1 as LNHNV and CDR2 as YYDKDF (reference sequence). The CDR3 is 14 amino acids. V was clipped by 3 bases and J by 4 bases; unmatched bases: 5. CDR3 loop: CATSSYRGATEAFF. DNA for the CDR3: TGTGCCACCAGCAGTTACAGGGGAGCCACTGAAGCTTTCTTT.

This clonotype was detected a few times. The chain couples TRBV29-1 to TRBJ2-7, with D tentatively TRBD1 or TRBD2 (5 bases each). Germline CDR1 reads SQVTM; CDR2 reads ANQGSEA. The CDR3 loop spans 16 amino acids. With 3 bases removed from V and 9 bases from J, the gap between germline ends came to 27 bases. In nucleotides, the CDR3 is TGCAGCGTTGACGGGGCAGGTACTAACCCCCCTACGAGGCAGTACTTC. This sequence encodes CSVDGAGTNPPTRQYF.

This clonotype was recorded a few times. The chain is built from TRBV4-1 and TRBJ1-1; TRBD1 is a possible D gene (6 bases). V gave up 2 bases and J gave up 3 bases, with 7 bases separating them. Germline CDR1 is MGHRA and CDR2 is YSYEKL. This CDR3 contains 13 residues. The CDR3 protein is CASSQRGDTEAFF. The CDR3 DNA sequence: TGCGCCAGCAGCCAAAGGGGGGACACTGAAGCTTTCTTT.

This clonotype showed up just a few times. In DNA form, the CDR3 reads TGTGCCAGCACCCGGGACAGGGATATGAATGAGCAGTTCTTC. Its protein is CASTRDRDMNEQFF. This chain joins TRBV7-9 and TRBJ2-1; 9 bases align to TRBD1. CDR3 size: 14 residues. V was clipped by 7 bases and J by 7 bases; unmatched bases: 8. Germline V lookup: CDR1 SEHNR, CDR2 FQNEAQ (reference sequence).

Only a few counts were recorded for this clonotype. The rearrangement joins TRBV4-1 to TRBJ2-1; TRBD2 agrees at 8 bases. Germline CDR1 reads MGHRA; CDR2 reads YSYEKL. Trimming cost V 3 bases and J 7 bases; bases outside gene matches: 11. CDR3 length: 16 residues. CDR3 coding DNA: TGCGCCAGCAGCCAGGGAAGCGGGAGAAAGGGGAATGAGCAGTTCTTC. Amino acid sequence: CASSQGSGRKGNEQFF.

This clonotype has just a few counts. This chain uses TRBV15 with TRBJ2-7; TRBD1 matches 7 bases. Germline V gene data show CDR1 as LNHNV and CDR2 as YYDKDF (reference sequence). This CDR3 contains 14 residues. J was trimmed by 4 bases and V by 5 bases; bases with no gene match: 8. The CDR3 DNA reads TGTGCCACCAGCCCCAGGGGGTGGGGTTACGAGCAGTACTTC. Translated, it gives CATSPRGWGYEQYF.

The table lists this clonotype with many counts. The V call is TRBV27, the J call TRBJ2-3; no definite D call. This CDR3 is built from 14 residues. V shed 6 bases and J shed 0 bases, with 10 bases lying between them. CDR1 MNHEY and CDR2 SMNVEV come from the germline V gene (reference sequence). The CDR3 sequence is CASRRAPSTDTQYF. Here the CDR3 DNA reads TGTGCCAGCAGGCGTGCGCCTAGCACAGATACGCAGTATTTT.

This clonotype showed up just a few times. The rearrangement links TRBV5-8 to TRBJ2-3; 7 bases align to TRBD2. V shed 1 base, J shed 4 bases, and the junction held 6 bases outside the gene matches. The CDR3 runs 15 residues. Germline V CDR1 and CDR2: SGHTS, YDEGEE. This chain's CDR3 is CASSLLREGADTQYF. The CDR3 DNA is TGTGCCAGCAGCTTGTTGAGGGAGGGTGCAGATACGCAGTATTTT. Combining the CDR3 with reference TRBV5-8 and TRBJ2-3 gives the whole variable domain EAGVTQSPTHLIKTRGQQATLRCSPISGHTSVYWYQQALGLGLQFLLWYDEGEERNRGNFPPRFSGRQFPNYSSELNVNALELEDSALYLCASSLLREGADTQYFGPGTRLTVL.

The J gene is TRBJ2-1, the V gene TRBV5-1, with 9 bases that match TRBD2. Per the germline V gene, CDR1 is SGHRS and CDR2 is YFSETQ. The V and J ends lost 5 bases and 6 bases, in that order; junction bases with no gene match: 12. The CDR3 has 16 amino acids. CDR3 in amino acids: CASRAFLAGFRNEQFF. The CDR3 DNA sequence: TGCGCCAGCAGGGCTTTTCTAGCGGGATTCCGCAATGAGCAGTTCTTC.

The sample holds a few counts of this clonotype. V is TRBV4-1 and J is TRBJ1-1; D gene ambiguous. The CDR3 covers 14 residues. Germline V lookup: CDR1 MGHRA, CDR2 YSYEKL. Between the trimmed V and J ends, which lost 5 bases and 3 bases, there was a span of 13 bases. CDR3 sequence (DNA): TGCGCCAGCAGCGGACCCTTGAAGGACACTGAAGCTTTCTTT. It codes for CASSGPLKDTEAFF.

This clonotype was seen many times. The chain couples TRBV7-9 to TRBJ1-2, with 7 bases identical to TRBD1. CDR3 size: 14 residues. J gave up 8 bases and V 2 bases, and 8 bases lay outside the gene matches. Per the germline V gene, CDR1 is SEHNR and CDR2 is FQNEAQ (reference sequence). The CDR3 spells CASSLTTGVEGYTF. Here the CDR3 DNA reads TGTGCCAGCAGCTTAACTACAGGGGTGGAAGGCTACACCTTC.

This clonotype has more than one count but fewer than ten. The CDR3 DNA is TGTGCCAGCAGTCGGTCTCAGCCCCAGCATTTT. This gives the protein CASSRSQPQHF. The chain links TRBV6-6 to TRBJ1-5; no clear D gene. In germline, CDR1 is MNHNY, CDR2 SVGAGI (reference sequence). The CDR3 contains 11 residues. The V and J ends lost 5 bases and 6 bases respectively, with 5 bases between them.